The 25 T cell receptor beta chains reported below all come from one sample, sequenced in a study of Ad26.COV2.S vaccination and SARS-CoV-2 variants. TCRdb keeps only in-frame clones here, not all; method: immunoSEQ multiplex PCR. The data hold 350,000 to 450,000 clones, with around 84% observed a single time. Regarding treatment: 15 to 20 received Ad26.COV2.S at low or high dose, single or two shots; 5 received placebo; per-sample allocation not given. Collection of samples fell on day 63 after the first vaccine or placebo injection. Sequenced here: peripheral blood, sampled in a trial of Ad26.COV2.S vaccine versus placebo. These receptor sequences come from a person between 18 and 59 years old who received the Ad26.COV2.S COVID-19 vaccine or a placebo.

The CDR3 DNA is TGTGCCAGCAGCCCCAGGGGTGGAGGAGGCTACACCTTC. This translates into CASSPRGGGGYTF. The rearrangement links TRBV7-9 to TRBJ1-2; possibly TRBD1 for D (6 bases). The CDR3 has 13 residues. The germline V gene encodes CDR1 SEHNR and CDR2 FQNEAQ (reference sequence). V was cut by 5 bases and J by 8 bases, with 15 bases left in between.

The gene calls are TRBV6-5 and TRBJ2-3; 11 bases agree with TRBD2. The CDR3 covers 15 residues. Trimming cost V 4 bases and J 8 bases; bases outside gene matches: 8. Germline V gives CDR1 MNHEY, CDR2 SVGAGI. The CDR3 protein is CASSSLSGGASTQYF. Written as DNA, the CDR3 is TGTGCCAGCAGTTCCCTTAGCGGGGGGGCAAGTACGCAGTATTTT.

This clone has just a few counts. The rearrangement joins TRBV6-2 or TRBV6-3 to TRBJ2-7; no clear D. The CDR3 covers 13 residues. Between the trimmed V and J ends, which lost 2 bases and 3 bases, there was a span of 8 bases. Germline-derived CDR1 and CDR2 are MNHEY and SVGEGT. CDR3 sequence (DNA): TGTGCCAGCAGTTACACCCGAGGCTACGAGCAGTACTTC. Protein sequence: CASSYTRGYEQYF.

V and J are TRBV5-3 and TRBJ2-5; TRBD1 might be the D (7 bases). TRBV5-3 belongs to the ORF category, with a function that is uncertain. Deletions cut 4 bases from V and 3 bases from J, with 19 bases between. There are 16 residues in the CDR3. The CDR3 nucleotides are TGTGCCAGAAGCCCCACCCCCCAGGGGGAGGAAGAGACCCAGTACTTC. It yields the protein CARSPTPQGEEETQYF.

V and J are TRBV2 and TRBJ2-1; 15 nucleotides align to TRBD2. The CDR3 length is 15 residues. V gave up 4 bases and J gave up 8 bases; unmatched junction bases: 3. CDR1 SNHLY and CDR2 FYNNEI come from the germline V gene. For the CDR3, the DNA is TGTGCCAGCAGTGCGGGACTAGCGGGAGGAGATGAGCAGTTCTTC. It specifies CASSAGLAGGDEQFF.

This clone showed up just a few times. This chain connects TRBV11-2 to TRBJ1-4; 8 nucleotides align to TRBD1. V was pared by 5 bases and J by 4 bases, with 6 bases of the junction left unmatched. Germline V gives CDR1 SGHAT, CDR2 FQNNGV. The CDR3 runs 15 residues. CDR3 loop: CASSLKQGGNEKLFF. The CDR3 DNA sequence: TGTGCCAGCAGCCTAAAACAGGGGGGTAATGAAAAACTGTTTTTT.

V is TRBV5-4 and J is TRBJ2-3, with D unresolved. The CDR3 spans 14 residues. V was pared by 0 bases and J by 6 bases, with 11 bases between. Germline CDR1 is SGHNT and CDR2 is YYREEE (reference sequence). CDR3 protein: CASSLALPEDTQYF. The CDR3, as DNA: TGTGCCAGCAGCTTGGCTCTCCCCGAGGATACGCAGTATTTT.

The chain recombines TRBV30 with TRBJ2-7; 7 bases map to TRBD2. The CDR3 runs 14 residues. The ends lost 5 bases at V and 1 base at J; junction bases unmatched: 8. Germline V gene sequence: CDR1 GTSNPN, CDR2 SVGIG (reference sequence). The DNA for the CDR3 is TGTGCCTGGGGGACCGGGACTAAGTCCTACGAGCAGTACTTC. Translated: CAWGTGTKSYEQYF.

Concerning this clone: At one end the junction does not follow the germline gene, possibly because of a read error. The chain couples TRBV5-4 to TRBJ2-5, with 12 bases identical to TRBD2. CDR3 length: 16 amino acids. Looked up from germline, CDR1 is SGHNT and CDR2 is YYREEE (reference sequence). The CDR3 DNA reads as TGTGCCAGCAGCTTGGGAAAGAAGGGACTAGCGGGCTCCGGGCACTTC. Its translation: CASSLGKKGLAGSGHF.

This rearrangement joins TRBV10-2 to TRBJ1-1; D remains ambiguous. The CDR3 runs 13 residues. The V end lost 3 bases, the J end lost 1 base, and 6 bases lay between the germline ends. Germline V gene lookup returns CDR1 WSHSY and CDR2 SAAADI. CDR3 DNA: TGCGCCAGCAGTGAACCGACGAACACTGAAGCTTTCTTT. It yields the protein CASSEPTNTEAFF.

This chain joins TRBV19 and TRBJ1-2, with 7 bases matching TRBD1. V dropped 4 bases and J dropped 5; count of bases not matched to a gene: 4. The CDR3 is 13 amino acids. The germline gives CDR1 LNHDA, CDR2 SQIVND (reference sequence). The CDR3 nucleotides are TGTGCCAGTAGTACCGGGACAGATTATGGCTACACCTTC. Amino acids: CASSTGTDYGYTF. The full variable domain, completed using reference TRBV19 and TRBJ1-2, is DGGITQSPKYLFRKEGQNVTLSCEQNLNHDAMYWYRQDPGQGLRLIYYSQIVNDFQKGDIAEGYSVSREKKESFPLTVTSAQKNPTAFYLCASSTGTDYGYTFGSGTRLTVV.

This rearrangement joins TRBV20-1 to TRBJ2-7; D ambiguous. The V gene's germline CDR1 is DFQATT and CDR2 SNEGSKA (reference sequence). The CDR3 spans 11 residues. Trimming took off 6 bases at V and 4 bases at J, with 10 bases between the two ends. CDR3 region: CSALNIYEQYF. Here the CDR3 DNA reads TGCAGTGCGCTCAACATTTACGAGCAGTACTTC.

This chain uses TRBV6-5 with TRBJ1-2; weak D call: TRBD1 (5 bases). The CDR3 is 15 amino acids. Germline CDR1 MNHEY, CDR2 SVGAGI. The V end was cut by 2 bases, the J end by 7 bases, with 17 bases between. DNA for the CDR3: TGTGCCAGCAGTTACAGCAGGGTTGGGACGATTGGCTACACCTTC. Its protein is CASSYSRVGTIGYTF.

The chain recombines TRBV7-9 with TRBJ2-7; TRBD1 matches 7 bases. This CDR3 has 14 amino acids. The germline V gene has CDR1 SEHNR and CDR2 FQNEAQ (reference sequence). Losses at the gene ends were 6 bases for V and 2 bases for J; bases not matched to a gene: 7. The CDR3 region has the DNA TGTGCCAGCAGTCGACAGGGATCGGCCTACGAGCAGTACTTC. Protein product: CASSRQGSAYEQYF.

The J gene is TRBJ1-2, the V gene TRBV5-4; TRBD1 is a possible D gene (5 bases). The germline V gene has CDR1 SGHNT and CDR2 YYREEE (reference sequence). The CDR3 runs 13 residues. Trimming took off 1 base at V and 7 bases at J, with 11 bases between the two ends. The CDR3 region is CASSLSQDPGYTF. The CDR3 DNA reads as TGTGCCAGCAGCTTGTCACAGGATCCTGGCTACACCTTC.

The rearrangement links TRBV18 to TRBJ2-1; D unresolved. This CDR3 region has 13 residues. Between the trimmed V and J ends, which lost 1 base and 7 bases, there was a span of 8 bases. Germline CDR1 reads KGHSH; CDR2 reads LQKENI. CDR3 sequence: CASSPLLGNEQFF. CDR3 in DNA: TGTGCCAGCTCACCACTTTTAGGGAATGAGCAGTTCTTC.

The chain couples TRBV10-3 to TRBJ2-7, with D unclear. The length of the CDR3 is 14 residues. V was clipped by 2 bases and J by 0 bases, with 8 bases between them. Germline CDR1 reads ENHRY; CDR2 reads SYGVKD. The CDR3: CAISEKPASYEQYF. CDR3 nucleotide sequence: TGTGCCATCAGTGAGAAACCAGCCTCCTACGAGCAGTACTTC.

This chain links TRBV18 with TRBJ2-5, with no clear D. V was cut by 2 bases and J by 1 base, with 8 bases left in between. Germline V CDR1 and CDR2: KGHSH, LQKENI. This CDR3 has 14 amino acids. The CDR3 loop is CASSPGPIQETQYF. In DNA form, the CDR3 reads TGTGCCAGCTCACCAGGCCCCATCCAAGAGACCCAGTACTTC. Filled out from reference TRBV18 and TRBJ2-5, the complete variable domain reads NAGVMQNPRHLVRRRGQEARLRCSPMKGHSHVYWYRQLPEEGLKFMVYLQKENIIDESGMPKERFSAEFPKEGPSILRIQQVVRGDSAAYFCASSPGPIQETQYFGPGTRLLVL.

The chain recombines TRBV27 with TRBJ2-4; D may correspond to TRBD1 or TRBD2 (5 bases each). Germline V gene lookup returns CDR1 MNHEY and CDR2 SMNVEV (reference sequence). This CDR3 region has 14 residues. V lost 5 bases to trimming and J lost 1 base, with 9 bases between them. The CDR3 protein is CASSGWGAKNIQYF. The CDR3 DNA follows: TGTGCCAGCAGTGGGTGGGGGGCCAAAAACATTCAGTACTTC.

This chain's CDR3 is CAWSLSGYQETQYF. The CDR3, as DNA: TGTGCCTGGAGCCTTTCTGGTTACCAAGAGACCCAGTACTTC. The J gene is TRBJ2-5, the V gene TRBV30; no reliable D call. The V end was cut by 3 bases, the J end by 0 bases, with 11 bases between. Germline lookup yields CDR1 GTSNPN and CDR2 SVGIG (reference sequence). The CDR3 covers 14 residues.

The CDR3 loop is CASSLHPGLAGKETQYF. DNA of the CDR3: TGCGCCAGCAGCCTCCACCCTGGACTAGCGGGAAAGGAGACCCAGTACTTC. The V call is TRBV5-1, the J call TRBJ2-5, with 12 nucleotides matching TRBD2. This CDR3 spans 17 amino acids. V shed 4 bases and J 5 bases; nucleotides not matched to a gene: 12. The V gene's germline CDR1 is SGHRS and CDR2 YFSETQ.

The chain links TRBV6-2 or TRBV6-3 to TRBJ2-7, with D possibly matching TRBD2 (6 bases). Trimming removed 4 bases at V and 1 base at J, with 14 bases between. This CDR3 contains 15 residues. Germline assignment: CDR1 MNHEY and CDR2 SVGEGT. The CDR3, as DNA: TGTGCCAGCAGTTCGTCCCGGGACTCTTCCTACGAGCAGTACTTC. Its translation is CASSSSRDSSYEQYF.

The table lists this clone with a count of one. Other DNA sequences within the sample encode an identical CDR3. The V call is TRBV5-4, the J call TRBJ2-2, with D perhaps matching TRBD2 (5 bases). Per germline, CDR1 SGHNT and CDR2 YYREEE (reference sequence). The CDR3 has 13 residues. Trimming took off 2 bases at V and 5 bases at J, with 7 bases between the two ends. In nucleotides, the CDR3 is TGTGCCAGCAGCTTCCGGGGAACCGGGGAGCTGTTTTTT. Its protein is CASSFRGTGELFF.

This clone came up a few times. This chain joins TRBV2 and TRBJ2-1, with TRBD2 matching 13 bases. The ends lost 6 bases at V and 7 bases at J; junction bases unmatched: 6. Germline CDR1 SNHLY, CDR2 FYNNEI. The CDR3 contains 15 residues. The CDR3 sequence: CASSAGTSGKNEQFF. For the CDR3, the DNA is TGTGCCAGCAGCGCCGGGACTAGCGGGAAAAATGAGCAGTTCTTC.

As regards this clone: The identical CDR3 is also encoded by other nucleotide sequences in the sample. The chain is built from TRBV5-1 and TRBJ2-7; 9 positions agree with TRBD2. CDR1 and CDR2 (germline): SGHRS, YFSETQ. With 0 bases clipped from V and 5 bases from J, the junction kept 6 bases outside the gene matches. This CDR3 is built from 15 residues. In DNA form, the CDR3 reads TGCGCCAGCAGCTTGGCGGCGGGGGGGCCGAACGAGCAGTACTTC. Its translation: CASSLAAGGPNEQYF.